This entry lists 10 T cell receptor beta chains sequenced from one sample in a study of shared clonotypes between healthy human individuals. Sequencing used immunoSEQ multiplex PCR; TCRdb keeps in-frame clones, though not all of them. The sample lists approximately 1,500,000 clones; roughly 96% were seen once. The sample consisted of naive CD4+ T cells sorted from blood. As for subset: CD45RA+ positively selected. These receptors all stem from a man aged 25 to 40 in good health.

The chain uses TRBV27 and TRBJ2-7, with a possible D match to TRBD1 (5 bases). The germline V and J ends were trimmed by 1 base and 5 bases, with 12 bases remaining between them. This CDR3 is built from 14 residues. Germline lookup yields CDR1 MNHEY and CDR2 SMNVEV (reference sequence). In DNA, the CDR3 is TGTGCCAGCAGTTTATTGTTAGGGGCCCACGAGCAGTACTTC. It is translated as CASSLLLGAHEQYF.

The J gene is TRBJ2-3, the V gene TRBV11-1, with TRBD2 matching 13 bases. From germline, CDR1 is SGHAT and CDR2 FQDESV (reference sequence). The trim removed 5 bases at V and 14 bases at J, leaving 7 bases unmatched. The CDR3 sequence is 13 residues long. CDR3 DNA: TGTGCCAGCAGCGTAACCGGGACTAGCGGGATGTATTTT. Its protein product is CASSVTGTSGMYF.

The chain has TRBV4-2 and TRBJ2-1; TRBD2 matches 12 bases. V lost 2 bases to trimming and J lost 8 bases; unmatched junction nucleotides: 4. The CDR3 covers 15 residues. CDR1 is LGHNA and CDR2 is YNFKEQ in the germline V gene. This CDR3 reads CASSQRRLAGDEQFF. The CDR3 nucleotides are TGTGCCAGCAGCCAAAGGAGACTAGCGGGAGATGAGCAGTTCTTC.

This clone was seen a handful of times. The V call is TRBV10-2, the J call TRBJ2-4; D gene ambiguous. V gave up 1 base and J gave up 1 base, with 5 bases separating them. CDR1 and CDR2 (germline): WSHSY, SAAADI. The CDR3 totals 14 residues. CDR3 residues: CASSEWHAKNIQYF. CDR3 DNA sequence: TGCGCCAGCAGTGAGTGGCACGCCAAAAACATTCAGTACTTC.

The CDR3 loop is CASSFSGNRFEAGNTIYF. The CDR3 DNA reads as TGTGCCAGCAGCTTCTCAGGGAATCGTTTCGAGGCTGGAAACACCATATATTTT. The rearrangement links TRBV11-2 to TRBJ1-3, with a weak D call TRBD1 (5 bases). Germline CDR1 and CDR2: SGHAT and FQNNGV. This CDR3 region has 18 residues. V was clipped by 3 bases and J by 2 bases, with 20 bases between them. Filled out from reference TRBV11-2 and TRBJ1-3, the complete variable domain reads EAGVAQSPRYKIIEKRQSVAFWCNPISGHATLYWYQQILGQGPKLLIQFQNNGVVDDSQLPKDRFSAERLKGVDSTLKIQPAKLEDSAVYLCASSFSGNRFEAGNTIYFGEGSWLTVV.

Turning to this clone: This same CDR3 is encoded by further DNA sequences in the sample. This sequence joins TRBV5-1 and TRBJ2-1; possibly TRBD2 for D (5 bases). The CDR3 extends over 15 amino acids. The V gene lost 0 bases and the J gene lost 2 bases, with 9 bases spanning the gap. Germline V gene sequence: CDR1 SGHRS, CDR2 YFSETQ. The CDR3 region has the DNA TGCGCCAGCAGCTTGGCCAGCGGAACCTACAATGAGCAGTTCTTC. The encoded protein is CASSLASGTYNEQFF.

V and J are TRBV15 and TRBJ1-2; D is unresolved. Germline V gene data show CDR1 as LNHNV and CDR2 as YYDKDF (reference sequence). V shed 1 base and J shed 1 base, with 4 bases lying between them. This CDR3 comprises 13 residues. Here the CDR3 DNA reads TGTGCCACCAGCAGAGTAGTTAACTATGGCTACACCTTC. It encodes CATSRVVNYGYTF. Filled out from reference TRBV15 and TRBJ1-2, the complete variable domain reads DAMVIQNPRYQVTQFGKPVTLSCSQTLNHNVMYWYQQKSSQAPKLLFHYYDKDFNNEADTPDNFQSRRPNTSFCFLDIRSPGLGDTAMYLCATSRVVNYGYTFGSGTRLTVV.

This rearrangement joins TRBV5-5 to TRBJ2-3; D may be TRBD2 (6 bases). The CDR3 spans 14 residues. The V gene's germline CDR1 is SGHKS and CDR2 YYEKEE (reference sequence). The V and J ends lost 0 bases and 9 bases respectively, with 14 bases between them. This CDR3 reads CASSLVGLSGTQYF. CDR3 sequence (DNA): TGTGCCAGCAGCTTGGTCGGCTTAAGCGGGACGCAGTATTTT.

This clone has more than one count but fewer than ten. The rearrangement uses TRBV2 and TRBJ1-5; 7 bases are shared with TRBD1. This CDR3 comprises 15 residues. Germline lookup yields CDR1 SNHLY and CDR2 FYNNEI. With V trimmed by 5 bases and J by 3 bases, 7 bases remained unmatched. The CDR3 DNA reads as TGTGCCAGCAGTAATGACAGGGTGGACAATCAGCCCCAGCATTTT. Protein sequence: CASSNDRVDNQPQHF.

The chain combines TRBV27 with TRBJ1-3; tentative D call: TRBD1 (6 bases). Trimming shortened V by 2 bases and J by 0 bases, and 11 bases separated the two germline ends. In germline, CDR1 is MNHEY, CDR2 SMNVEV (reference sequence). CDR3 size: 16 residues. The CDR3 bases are TGTGCCAGCAGTTTACGACGGGACATCTCTGGAAACACCATATATTTT. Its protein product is CASSLRRDISGNTIYF.